The 7 T cell receptor beta chains below all came from one sample that was sequenced in a study of blood T cells in healthy people across ages. PCR was performed a second time for roughly 6 to 12 cycles using a sample-barcoded 5' primer and a J-beta primer mix. TCRdb reprocessed the 5' RACE reads via MiXCR and lists one record per CDR3 protein. Among around 400,000 distinct CDR3 sequences, approximately 51% were seen once, and the ten largest hold approximately 51%. The sequencing sample was made of blood. Receptors originate from a man aged 55 to 70 in good health.

This clonotype was found once. The chain carries TRBV7-2 and TRBJ1-4; D is uncertain. Per germline, CDR1 SGHTA and CDR2 FQGNSA. V shed 5 bases and J shed 7 bases, with 14 bases lying between them. This CDR3 region has 14 residues. In DNA, the CDR3 is TGTGCCAGCAGCCTCAACGGGGTGACTGAAAAACTGTTTTTT. Translating gives CASSLNGVTEKLFF.

The V call is TRBV28, the J call TRBJ1-5; the D gene is possibly TRBD1 (5 bases). Germline lookup yields CDR1 MDHEN and CDR2 SYDVKM. The V and J ends lost 2 bases and 0 bases respectively, with 11 bases between them. The CDR3 extends over 16 amino acids. The CDR3 region is CASSLSGAPSNQPQHF. In DNA, the CDR3 is TGTGCCAGCAGTTTAAGCGGGGCCCCTAGCAATCAGCCCCAGCATTTT.

The gene calls are TRBV28 and TRBJ2-4; TRBD1 or TRBD2 may be the D gene (6 bases each). V was trimmed by 6 bases and J by 0 bases, leaving 18 bases between them. This CDR3 has 17 residues. Germline V gene data show CDR1 as MDHEN and CDR2 as SYDVKM. The CDR3 DNA reads as TGTGCCAGCAGCCAGTCTAGGGGGGCTCTAGCCAAAAACATTCAGTACTTC. It encodes CASSQSRGALAKNIQYF. The full variable domain, with the rest looked up from reference TRBV28 and TRBJ2-4, is DVKVTQSSRYLVKRTGEKVFLECVQDMDHENMFWYRQDPGLGLRLIYFSYDVKMKEKGDIPEGYSVSREKKERFSLILESASTNQTSMYLCASSQSRGALAKNIQYFGAGTRLSVL.

This clonotype occurred many times. The rearrangement links TRBV12-3 or TRBV12-4 to TRBJ2-3, with D perhaps TRBD1 or TRBD2 (5 bases each). CDR3 length: 13 residues. V was clipped by 7 bases and J by 10 bases, with 18 bases between them. The CDR3 sequence is CASTSTGTGAQYF. CDR3 bases: TGTGCCAGCACCAGCACCGGGACCGGAGCGCAGTATTTT.

This clonotype has only a few counts. This sequence may be a read error, since a much larger clone differs from it by one base. The chain uses TRBV7-2 and TRBJ2-7; 9 nucleotides line up with TRBD1. This CDR3 is 15 amino acids long. Unmatched junction bases numbered 9, after V lost 5 bases and J lost 4 bases. The germline V gene encodes CDR1 SGHTA and CDR2 FQGNSA. The CDR3 protein is CASSAFRTGEYEQYF. The CDR3 DNA is TGTGCCAGCAGCGCTTTCAGGACAGGGGAATACGAGCAGTACTTC.

The rearrangement uses TRBV7-9 and TRBJ2-7, with a possible D match to TRBD2 (6 bases). The V and J ends lost 7 bases and 0 bases respectively, with 16 bases between them. Germline lookup yields CDR1 SEHNR and CDR2 FQNEAQ (reference sequence). CDR3 length: 15 residues. CDR3 nucleotide sequence: TGTGCCAGCACCGAGGAGGGAATAAGCTCCTACGAGCAGTACTTC. As protein: CASTEEGISSYEQYF.

This clonotype has a handful of counts. The chain carries TRBV7-9 and TRBJ1-6; D is unresolved. The CDR3 contains 12 residues. The V and J ends lost 3 bases and 9 bases respectively, with 6 bases between them. Germline CDR1 reads SEHNR; CDR2 reads FQNEAQ (reference sequence). For the CDR3, the DNA is TGTGCCAGCAGCTTGAGTGGTTCACCCCTCCACTTT. Amino acids: CASSLSGSPLHF.